This T cell receptor (beta chain) was sequenced in a study of blood T cell repertoires in COVID-19. The CDR3 covers 18 residues. V dropped 4 bases and J dropped 7; count of bases not matched to a gene: 13. Germline lookup yields CDR1 MNHEY and CDR2 SMNVEV (reference sequence). Participants spanned ages about 18 to 90 years and resided in 20 to 30 US areas. Authors' methods: Amplification with reference gene primers provided the estimates of nucleated cell counts. Only in-frame clones appear in the TCRdb table, and some are missing; sequencing was by immunoSEQ multiplex PCR. V and J calls plus clone size are reproduced from that table; the DNA served to infer D and trimming. The sample consists of some 380,000 clones, about 87% of them appearing once.

The rearrangement uses TRBV27 and TRBJ1-6; 10 bases fit TRBD1. Specimen: PBMCs or T cells enriched from blood (not recorded which). The clonotype originates from a man between 25 and 39 years old who had recovered from COVID-19. CDR3 sequence reads: CASSSTGGSLLHNSPLHF. The CDR3 nucleotides read TGTGCCAGCAGTTCGACAGGGGGCTCCCTCCTCCACAATTCACCCCTCCACTTT.